A selection of T cell receptor beta chains follows, all from one sample in a study of beta chain features in type 1 diabetes. The data were produced by immunoSEQ multiplex PCR, yet TCRdb's version contains in-frame clones alone and is incomplete. This table has a few hundred thousand clones, about 10% appearing once. The sample was naive CD4+ T cells from blood. These receptors came from a young woman in good health. CDR3s include the opening cysteine and the closing phenylalanine or tryptophan. D genes are given only for firm matches. Only some rows state a clone size, as once, few, many or a class for expanded clones.

few | TRBJ2-2 | NA | TRBV9 | CASSVGYPRENTGELFF | TGTGCCAGCAGCGTAGGATATCCCAGGGAGAACACCGGGGAGCTGTTTTTT
NA | TRBJ2-3 | TRBD2 | TRBV7-9 | CASSSGLAGDTDTQYF | TGTGCCAGCAGCTCCGGACTAGCGGGAGACACAGATACGCAGTATTTT
few | TRBJ2-1 | NA | TRBV28 | CASSGPEGYGGNNEQFF | TGTGCCAGCAGTGGCCCTGAGGGCTACGGCGGGAACAATGAGCAGTTCTTC
many | TRBJ2-7 | NA | TRBV4-3 | CASSQEALAYEQYF | TGCGCCAGCAGCCAAGAGGCTCTAGCCTACGAGCAGTACTTC
NA | TRBJ2-1 | NA | TRBV6-9 | CASRRRRATDEQFF | TGTGCCAGCAGAAGAAGGAGGGCCACGGATGAGCAGTTCTTC
NA | TRBJ2-5 | NA | TRBV7-6 | CASSLASQETQYF | TGTGCCAGCAGCTTAGCTAGCCAAGAGACCCAGTACTTC
few | TRBJ2-2 | TRBD2 | TRBV4-2 | CASSQEGTSGNPRGELFF | TGTGCCAGCAGCCAAGAGGGGACTAGCGGGAACCCTAGGGGGGAGCTGTTTTTT
NA | TRBJ1-2 | NA | TRBV7-8 | CASSQSQGYYGYTF | TGTGCCAGCAGCCAATCCCAGGGTTACTATGGCTACACCTTC
few | TRBJ2-1 | TRBD1 | TRBV7-9 | CASSFKGQLNNEQFF | TGTGCCAGCAGCTTTAAGGGACAGCTTAACAATGAGCAGTTCTTC
NA | TRBJ1-2 | TRBD1 | TRBV7-2 | CASSRGQGGGYTF | TGTGCCAGCAGTCGCGGACAGGGAGGAGGCTACACCTTC
few | TRBJ2-7 | NA | TRBV28 | CASNQDRGYEQYF | TGTGCCAGCAACCAGGACCGGGGCTACGAGCAGTACTTC
few | TRBJ2-7 | NA | TRBV5-1 | CASSFSSGSGEQYF | TGCGCCAGCAGCTTTAGCTCCGGCTCGGGCGAGCAGTACTTC
NA | TRBJ2-7 | TRBD2 | TRBV7-8 | CASSLVGGSPSYEQYF | TGTGCCAGCAGCTTAGTTGGCGGGAGCCCTTCCTACGAGCAGTACTTC
few | TRBJ2-6 | NA | TRBV2 | CASRVLDAPPGANVLTF | TGTGCCAGCAGAGTACTAGACGCTCCTCCTGGGGCCAACGTCCTGACTTTC
few | TRBJ2-7 | NA | TRBV9 | CASSVPPGGGEQYF | TGTGCCAGCAGCGTACCACCCGGGGGAGGCGAGCAGTACTTC
few | TRBJ2-1 | TRBD2 | TRBV15 | CATSRTLAGAYNEQFF | TGTGCCACCAGCAGGACGCTAGCGGGGGCTTACAATGAGCAGTTCTTC
few | TRBJ1-2 | NA | TRBV29-1 | CSVGGRNYIGYTF | TGCAGCGTTGGTGGCAGGAATTATATCGGCTACACCTTC
few | TRBJ2-3 | NA | TRBV7-2 | CASSLARSTSTDTQYF | TGTGCCAGCAGCTTAGCGCGATCGACTAGCACAGATACGCAGTATTTT
NA | TRBJ2-7 | TRBD1 | TRBV27 | CASSSRQGYEQYF | TGTGCCAGCAGTTCCCGACAGGGGTACGAGCAGTACTTC
NA | TRBJ1-1 | NA | TRBV6-5 | CASSYSSRSMNTEAFF | TGTGCCAGCAGTTACAGTAGTCGATCCATGAACACTGAAGCTTTCTTT
NA | TRBJ2-7 | TRBD1 | TRBV2 | CASSGQGVIDEQYF | TGTGCCAGCAGTGGCCAGGGGGTAATTGACGAGCAGTACTTC
NA | TRBJ2-7 | TRBD1 | TRBV18 | CASSRRDRYYEQYF | TGTGCCAGCTCAAGAAGGGACAGATACTACGAGCAGTACTTC
NA | TRBJ2-7 | TRBD2 | TRBV6-6 | CASSYSRGEPYEQYF | TGTGCCAGCAGTTACTCGCGGGGGGAACCGTACGAGCAGTACTTC
few | TRBJ2-7 | TRBD2 | TRBV5-4 | CASSIGLAGGFEQYF | TGTGCCAGCAGTATTGGACTAGCGGGAGGTTTCGAGCAGTACTTC
NA | TRBJ1-5 | NA | TRBV21-1 | CASTRQGRRQPQHF | TGTGCCAGCACGAGACAGGGAAGGCGCCAGCCCCAGCATTTT
few | TRBJ2-7 | TRBD2 | TRBV7-3 | CASSPMGLARNEQYF | TGTGCCAGCAGCCCAATGGGACTAGCAAGAAACGAGCAGTACTTC
NA | TRBJ2-5 | TRBD1 | TRBV5-1 | CASSWTGLETQYF | TGCGCCAGCAGCTGGACAGGGTTAGAAACCCAGTACTTC
few | TRBJ2-5 | TRBD2 | TRBV15 | CATSSYFGSLAGVRTQYF | TGTGCCACCAGCAGCTATTTTGGTTCCCTAGCGGGAGTCAGGACCCAGTACTTC
few | TRBJ1-1 | TRBD1 | TRBV15 | CATSRTGKNTEAFF | TGTGCCACCAGCAGGACAGGGAAGAACACTGAAGCTTTCTTT
once | TRBJ2-2 | TRBD2 | TRBV5-1 | CASSREGNTGELFF | TGCGCCAGCAGTAGGGAGGGGAACACCGGGGAGCTGTTTTTT
few | TRBJ1-2 | NA | TRBV28 | CASSTQGGYGYTF | TGTGCCAGCAGTACCCAGGGTGGCTATGGCTACACCTTC
few | TRBJ2-7 | NA | TRBV6-5 | CATLEPSSSYEQYF | TGTGCCACCCTCGAGCCTTCGAGCTCCTACGAGCAGTACTTC
NA | TRBJ1-2 | TRBD1 | TRBV4-1 | CASRRPGQGYGYTF | TGCGCCAGCAGGCGACCGGGACAGGGTTATGGCTACACCTTC
NA | TRBJ2-7 | NA | TRBV4-3 | CASSPEVSYEQYF | TGCGCCAGCAGCCCGGAGGTCTCCTACGAGCAGTACTTC
NA | TRBJ1-5 | NA | TRBV25-1 | CASSPTGSNQPQHF | TGTGCCAGCAGCCCTACAGGGAGCAATCAGCCCCAGCATTTT
few | TRBJ2-2 | NA | TRBV9 | CASSVVGQLTGELFF | TGTGCCAGCAGCGTAGTTGGGCAGCTCACCGGGGAGCTGTTTTTT
few | TRBJ2-3 | NA | TRBV7-2 | CASSLASGGVDTQYF | TGTGCCAGCAGCTTAGCTAGCGGAGGAGTAGATACGCAGTATTTT
NA | TRBJ2-7 | NA | TRBV7-9 | CASSSHPKQGGEQYF | TGTGCCAGCAGCTCCCACCCTAAACAGGGTGGGGAGCAGTACTTC
NA | TRBJ2-7 | NA | TRBV18 | CASSVTSYEQYF | TGTGCCAGCTCAGTAACTAGCTACGAGCAGTACTTC
few | TRBJ2-2 | TRBD2 | TRBV9 | CASSVGLAGVTGELFF | TGTGCCAGCAGCGTAGGGCTAGCGGGAGTTACCGGGGAGCTGTTTTTT
NA | TRBJ2-5 | TRBD1 | TRBV7-2 | CASTLIGGWYPGETQYF | TGTGCCAGCACCCTCATAGGGGGCTGGTACCCGGGGGAGACCCAGTACTTC
NA | TRBJ2-6 | TRBD1 | TRBV9 | CASSAGQGGSGANVLTF | TGTGCCAGCAGCGCAGGACAGGGTGGTTCTGGGGCCAACGTCCTGACTTTC
NA | TRBJ2-5 | TRBD2 | TRBV5-4 | CASSFPSGRAETQYF | TGTGCCAGCAGCTTTCCTAGCGGGAGAGCGGAGACCCAGTACTTC
many | TRBJ2-1 | NA | TRBV7-9 | CASSLLNEQFF | TGTGCCAGCAGCTTACTTAATGAGCAGTTCTTC